Below, 5 T cell receptor beta chains from the same sample are listed, as sequenced in a study of shared clonotypes between healthy human individuals. Only in-frame clones appear in the TCRdb table, and some are missing; sequencing was by immunoSEQ multiplex PCR. Of some 550,000 clones listed, around 97% are singletons. The material sequenced was naive CD4+ T cells sorted from blood. The sample's subset: CD45RA+ positively selected. These receptor sequences come from a woman in her twenties or thirties in good health.

This sequence joins TRBV11-2 and TRBJ2-1, with D unclear. The germline V and J ends were trimmed by 5 bases and 1 base, with 6 bases remaining between them. CDR3 length: 13 amino acids. Germline V gene lookup returns CDR1 SGHAT and CDR2 FQNNGV. The CDR3 protein is CASSQISYNEQFF. CDR3 coding DNA: TGTGCCAGCAGCCAAATTTCCTACAATGAGCAGTTCTTC.

This chain uses TRBV28 with TRBJ1-3; D is unclear. The length of the CDR3 is 14 residues. V lost 4 bases and J lost 5, with 12 bases in between. Germline V lookup: CDR1 MDHEN, CDR2 SYDVKM. CDR3 coding DNA: TGTGCCAGCAGTTCCCGCATCCTGAGAAACACCATATATTTT. It specifies CASSSRILRNTIYF.

DNA for the CDR3: TGCGCCAGCAGCTTGGAGTCGCGGTCCTACGAGCAGTACTTC. Encoded protein: CASSLESRSYEQYF. This sequence joins TRBV5-1 and TRBJ2-7, with D unresolved. The CDR3 covers 14 residues. The V gene lost 0 bases and the J gene lost 1 base, with 8 bases spanning the gap. Germline CDR1 SGHRS, CDR2 YFSETQ.

This chain connects TRBV18 to TRBJ1-1, with D unresolved. The length of the CDR3 is 13 residues. CDR1 and CDR2 (germline): KGHSH, LQKENI. The germline V and J ends were trimmed by 2 bases and 1 base, with 5 bases remaining between them. The CDR3 DNA reads TGTGCCAGCTCACCAGTCCCGAACACTGAAGCTTTCTTT. This encodes CASSPVPNTEAFF.

DNA of the CDR3: TGTGCCAGCAGCCAGGGTTGGACTGAAGCTTTCTTT. Its translation is CASSQGWTEAFF. J is TRBJ1-1 and V is TRBV6-5, with D possibly matching TRBD1 (5 bases). This CDR3 has 12 residues. Trimming stripped 6 bases from V and 5 bases from J, with 10 bases between. Germline values: CDR1 MNHEY, CDR2 SVGAGI.